This T cell receptor (beta chain) comes out of a study of cytomegalovirus exposure and HLA in healthy donors. The germline V and J ends were trimmed by 7 bases and 6 bases, with 16 bases remaining between them. CDR3 length: 14 amino acids. PCR primers comprised 60 Vbeta and 13 Jbeta primers. TCRdb keeps only in-frame clones here, not all; method: immunoSEQ multiplex PCR. In the table there are under 150,000 clones, around four fifths of which are singletons. The sequencing input was PBMCs. This receptor was obtained from a man aged 25-45 years in good health and CMV-seropositive. The chain combines TRBV23-1 with TRBJ2-1, with a weak D call TRBD2 (5 bases). TRBV23-1 has ORF status, its function being uncertain. This CDR3 reads CASNTYGLFNEQFF. DNA of the CDR3: TGCGCCAGCAACACGTACGGACTGTTCAATGAGCAGTTCTTC.